This entry features one TCR beta chain sequence. The antigen it recognizes is unknown. No clone much larger than this one lies a single base away; base qualities are absent. The sample comes from a study of beta chain features in type 1 diabetes (dated by TCRdb to 2016 to 2019). Some background on the complete study: Mean age, gender distribution, total cell number and subset yield did not differ between patients and healthy donors. Naive and central memory subsets were obtained from all 30 or so donors, but regulatory and stem cell-like memory subsets were isolated from only 8 patients and roughly eight healthy donors. In the study, recently diagnosed type 1 diabetes patients and matched healthy donors were compared on the TCRB repertoires of their sorted circulating CD4+ T cell subsets. Across all samples, almost 110 million sorted cells were examined, and cell number per subset correlated strongly with RNA yield. Study-level results and caveats: In all four CD4+ subsets, TCRB CDR3 length was moderately but significantly shorter in type 1 diabetes patients. PCR might favor shorter templates, but patient and control samples were amplified and corrected together, so any skew would affect both groups equally. The naive, central memory and regulatory TCRB repertoires appeared to resemble one another more closely among patients than among healthy donors. Because cDNA rather than genomic DNA was sequenced, highly expressing activated cells could have been over-represented, although no difference in activation and CD3 levels was found between groups. At VDJ recombination sites, patients with type 1 diabetes made fewer insertions and deleted more nucleotides, a pattern implying thymic rearrangement abnormalities. Because the HLA sub-analyses included only small numbers of individuals, any influence of HLA type on TCRB rearrangement was left unresolved.

From each donor, a single peripheral blood sample of approximately 110 mL on average was drawn into heparinised tubes. Naive, central memory, regulatory and stem cell-like memory CD4+ T cells were sorted on a BD FACSAria II using a panel including CD45RO, CCR7, CD25, CD127, CD95 and CD27. Every sorted population had a purity above 95%. PBMCs were isolated right away by Lymphoprep density gradient centrifugation and were stained directly, without culture. To minimize batch effects, samples were stained and sorted in pairs, one healthy donor with one patient per experiment. All of the isolated RNA was reverse transcribed with the High Capacity cDNA Reverse Transcription Kit, so expressed TCRB transcripts were sequenced. Deep immunoSEQ sequencing was performed on naive, central memory and regulatory T cell samples, with an average of approximately 3.9 million total reads per sample. Sorted cells were lysed in RLT buffer and RNA was extracted with DNase-treated RNeasy Micro or Mini kits, depending on cell number. To prevent cross-contamination, every cell subset was processed on its own, while patient and healthy donor samples were processed together. The immunoSEQ multiplex PCR was used to amplify TCRB sequences from cDNA, generating 87-bp fragments that spanned the CDR3 region. The amplicons were sequenced using the Illumina HiSeq platform. The source study handled its data this way. Synthetic template baselines were used to correct PCR bias computationally, reads within Hamming distance 2 were collapsed together, and singletons that could not be merged were discarded. Reads were aligned against IMGT to assign V, D and J genes, CDR3 length and insertions or deletions at six rearrangement sites. Clonotype counts were normalized to sorted cell number within each subset before computing true diversity and Gini coefficients with the tcR R package. The overlap coefficient, calculated on TCRB nucleotide sequences, was used to measure repertoire sharing. Out-of-frame TCRB sequences from naive cells were analyzed as a proxy for the pre-selection repertoire. TCRdb limited this immuneACCESS table to in-frame rearrangements with V and J called. A share of clones is missing; checked studies link under half to unresolved V genes, and the rest is unexplained. That table is the source of V, J and clone size, and D and trimming were worked out from the DNA. The sample table contains under 850,000 clones; only one count was recorded for around an eighth of them. Of the sample, 0.02% to 0.025% falls within the top ten clones.

CDR1 and CDR2, per the germline V gene, are ENHRY and SYGVKD. Clipping removes 3 bases from V and 6 bases from J, with 7 as the unmatched junction base count. From the cysteine through the phenylalanine, the CDR3 covers 14 amino acids. Only CDR3 DNA is held: 42 bases, read in frame from base 1. The chain is assembled from TRBV10-3 and TRBJ2-7; 8 of the junction bases match TRBD1. Sequencing used naive CD4+ T cells from blood. Interpreted using the paper, the cell subset or site label stands for: true naive CD4+ T cells. The TCR was taken from a man aged 18 to 35 with type 1 diabetes. CDR3 reads: CAISDLQGVGEQYF. The sequenced DNA: TGTGCCATCAGTGACCTACAGGGGGTAGGCGAGCAGTACTTC.